These 19 T cell receptor beta chains were sequenced from one sample in a study of blood T cells in healthy people across ages. Primers used in a second PCR of roughly 7 to 11 cycles were a sample-barcoded 5' primer and a J-beta primer mix. TCRdb passed the 5' RACE reads through MiXCR, listing each CDR3 protein once. The sample has some 1 million distinct CDR3 sequences, 35% to 55% seen once. The sample taken for sequencing was blood. Source of these receptors: a woman in her fifties or sixties in good health.

This clonotype was observed many times. The chain is built from TRBV29-1 and TRBJ2-3, with TRBD2 matching over 12 bases. Looked up from germline, CDR1 is SQVTM and CDR2 is ANQGSEA. The CDR3 totals 13 residues. Germline trimming cut 5 bases from V and 3 bases from J; bases unmatched to any gene: 0. Here the CDR3 reads CSVLAGGTDTQYF. The CDR3, as DNA: TGCAGCGTTCTAGCGGGAGGGACAGATACGCAGTATTTT.

This clonotype was counted between two and nine times. CDR3 nucleotide sequence: TGTGCCAGCAGCTTACTCCATAACCCGATACAAGAGACCCAGTACTTC. It specifies CASSLLHNPIQETQYF. The genes are TRBV7-8 and TRBJ2-5, with D uncertain. This CDR3 comprises 16 residues. Germline V gene sequence: CDR1 SGHVS, CDR2 FQNEAQ. Deletions cut 2 bases from V and 2 bases from J, with 15 bases between.

This clonotype appeared many times. The CDR3 loop is CASSLVGTGKYEQYF. The CDR3 bases are TGTGCCAGCAGTTTGGTCGGGACAGGGAAATACGAGCAGTACTTC. The V gene is TRBV28, the J gene TRBJ2-7; 9 nucleotides agree with TRBD1. The CDR3 sequence is 15 residues long. V trimming: 3 bases; J trimming: 4 bases; junction bases outside the gene matches: 7. The germline gives CDR1 MDHEN, CDR2 SYDVKM.

This chain uses TRBV5-1 with TRBJ1-2, with a possible D match to TRBD1 (5 bases). The germline V gene has CDR1 SGHRS and CDR2 YFSETQ. This CDR3 has 16 amino acids. The V end lost 3 bases, the J end lost 3 bases, and 18 bases lay between the germline ends. Here the CDR3 reads CASSSEGQGPDYGYTF. The CDR3 DNA reads as TGCGCCAGCAGCTCCGAGGGGCAGGGTCCGGACTATGGCTACACCTTC.

V and J are TRBV5-1 and TRBJ2-7; D is possibly TRBD2 (6 bases). The better agreement between TRBJ2-1 and the DNA end casts doubt on the J call. Germline V gene data show CDR1 as SGHRS and CDR2 as YFSETQ. The CDR3 has 15 amino acids. CDR3 amino acids: CASRSVRLGDNEQFF. The CDR3 region has the DNA TGCGCCAGCCGCTCGGTCCGACTAGGAGACAATGAGCAGTTCTTC.

This clonotype was seen many times. The CDR3 is CASSFRQETQYF. DNA for the CDR3: TGCGCCAGCAGCTTTCGGCAAGAGACCCAGTACTTC. The V call is TRBV5-1, the J call TRBJ2-5; D not resolved. The CDR3 covers 12 residues. Germline CDR1 is SGHRS and CDR2 is YFSETQ. Trimming took 2 bases from V and 2 from J, leaving 4 bases between them.

This clonotype was seen more than once but under ten times. The gene calls are TRBV10-3 and TRBJ2-7; 10 bases line up with TRBD1. The CDR3 covers 13 residues. Germline-derived CDR1 and CDR2 are ENHRY and SYGVKD. Unmatched junction bases numbered 1, after V lost 6 bases and J lost 2 bases. The CDR3 loop reads CAISGQGAYEQYF. The CDR3 DNA reads as TGTGCCATCAGCGGACAGGGGGCCTACGAGCAGTACTTC.

The V call is TRBV20-1, the J call TRBJ2-1; D may be TRBD2 (5 bases). CDR1 and CDR2 (germline): DFQATT, SNEGSKA (reference sequence). V shed 6 bases and J shed 4 bases, with 10 bases lying between them. CDR3 length: 12 amino acids. CDR3 loop: CSATTGYNEQFF. The CDR3 DNA follows: TGCAGTGCCACCACGGGGTACAATGAGCAGTTCTTC.

The chain uses TRBV11-1 and TRBJ2-2; 9 bases are a match to TRBD2. Germline CDR1 reads SGHAT; CDR2 reads FQDESV (reference sequence). This CDR3 is 16 amino acids long. V lost 2 bases, J lost 2 bases, and 3 bases stayed unmatched. CDR3 region: CASSLTSGYNTGELFF. As DNA, the CDR3 is TGTGCCAGCAGCTTAACTAGCGGGTATAACACCGGGGAGCTGTTTTTT.

This chain uses TRBV12-3 or TRBV12-4 with TRBJ2-5; 7 bases match TRBD1. Germline trimming cut 4 bases from V and 5 bases from J; bases unmatched to any gene: 10. The CDR3 runs 15 residues. The CDR3 DNA follows: TGTGCCAGCAGTTACCCCGACAGGGCAGGGGAGACCCAGTACTTC. It is translated as CASSYPDRAGETQYF.

The rearrangement uses TRBV7-2 and TRBJ2-4; D perhaps matches TRBD1 (5 bases). The CDR3 covers 16 residues. CDR1 SGHTA and CDR2 FQGNSA come from the germline V gene. V was clipped by 1 base and J by 13 bases, with 23 bases between them. The CDR3 nucleotides are TGTGCCAGCAGCTTAGAGGGTGGGGCCTCCTACAATGAGCAGTACTTC. Translation gives CASSLEGGASYNEQYF.

The CDR3 coding sequence is TGTGCCAGCAGCCAACTTGGGACTAGCGGGAGGCGCCAAGAGACCCAGTACTTC. It translates to CASSQLGTSGRRQETQYF. The chain recombines TRBV3-1 with TRBJ2-5; 15 bases match TRBD2. This CDR3 is 18 amino acids long. The V and J ends lost 2 bases and 1 base, in that order; junction bases with no gene match: 5. The germline CDR1 and CDR2 sequences are LGHDT and YNNKEL (reference sequence).

The CDR3 sequence: CASSLAGTNYGYTF. In DNA form, the CDR3 reads TGTGCCAGCAGCTTAGCCGGGACTAACTATGGCTACACCTTC. The chain uses TRBV7-2 and TRBJ1-2; D remains unclear. V shed 0 bases and J shed 0 bases, with 5 bases lying between them. Per the germline V gene, CDR1 is SGHTA and CDR2 is FQGNSA. The CDR3 consists of 14 residues.

In its sample, this clonotype was seen a few times. This chain connects TRBV14 to TRBJ2-7; 10 bases line up with TRBD2. The CDR3 spans 18 residues. CDR1 is SGHDN and CDR2 is FVKESK in the germline V gene. V dropped 2 bases and J dropped 1; count of bases not matched to a gene: 11. Written as DNA, the CDR3 is TGTGCCAGCAGCCAATTCGGAGGAGCGGGAGGGCCGTCCTACGAGCAGTACTTC. It yields the protein CASSQFGGAGGPSYEQYF.

As to this clonotype: The junction departs from germline at one end; a sequencing error may be responsible. The chain carries TRBV9 and TRBJ2-3; D gene ambiguous. Germline CDR1 is SGDLS and CDR2 is YYNGEE. The CDR3 is made up of 14 amino acids. The CDR3, as DNA: TGTGCCAGCAGCGTAGGCCCCCCAAAAGATGCGCAGTATTTT. Its translation: CASSVGPPKDAQYF.

The V gene is TRBV28, the J gene TRBJ2-3, with 8 bases matching TRBD2. V gave up 5 bases and J gave up 2 bases; unmatched junction bases: 3. There are 14 residues in the CDR3. Germline V gene sequence: CDR1 MDHEN, CDR2 SYDVKM. This CDR3 reads CASSHSGTTDTQYF. In DNA, the CDR3 is TGTGCCAGCAGTCATAGCGGGACCACAGATACGCAGTATTTT.

The chain is built from TRBV29-1 and TRBJ1-1; D ambiguous. Germline lookup yields CDR1 SQVTM and CDR2 ANQGSEA. This CDR3 contains 12 residues. Trimming shortened V by 2 bases and J by 5 bases, and 9 bases separated the two germline ends. This CDR3 is CSVEYGRTEAFF. The DNA for the CDR3 is TGCAGCGTTGAATACGGCAGGACTGAAGCTTTCTTT.

The CDR3 loop is CASSVGGAGETQYF. The DNA for the CDR3 is TGTGCCAGCAGCGTAGGGGGGGCCGGGGAGACCCAGTACTTC. The V call is TRBV9, the J call TRBJ2-5, with D perhaps being TRBD1 or TRBD2 (6 bases each). V gave up 0 bases and J gave up 5 bases, with 11 bases separating them. The CDR3 is 14 amino acids. Germline lookup yields CDR1 SGDLS and CDR2 YYNGEE.

The rearrangement links TRBV5-1 to TRBJ2-7; D possibly corresponds to TRBD2 (6 bases). CDR1 SGHRS and CDR2 YFSETQ come from the germline V gene. This CDR3 comprises 13 residues. V was cut by 4 bases and J by 1 base, with 9 bases left in between. The DNA for the CDR3 is TGCGCCAGCAGCATGGGACTTTCCTACGAGCAGTACTTC. Its translation is CASSMGLSYEQYF.